Given below is one T cell receptor beta chain in context. Primed by a sample-barcoded 5' primer and a J-beta primer mix, a second PCR proceeded for 7 to 11 cycles. TCRdb used MiXCR to reprocess the 5' RACE reads, holding one entry per CDR3 protein. The sample has 980,000 or so distinct CDR3 sequences, roughly 50% seen once. This sample was included in a study of blood T cells in healthy people across ages. The V gene end was trimmed by 3 bases and the J gene end by 4 bases; junction bases not matched to a gene: 6. This CDR3 is 16 amino acids long. Germline loops: CDR1 MGHRA, CDR2 YSYEKL. Extraction of total RNA produced a minimum of 5 micrograms from each sample.

This chain connects TRBV4-1 to TRBJ2-3; 11 bases align to TRBD1. Sequencing was done on a sample of blood. The TCR originated in a man aged 30 to 39 in good health. CDR3 DNA: TGCGCCAGCAGCCATGATGGACAGGGGGCTTCAGATACGCAGTATTTT. Translating it yields CASSHDGQGASDTQYF.